The rows below give T cell receptor beta chains drawn from one sample of a study of long-term antiretroviral therapy in people with HIV. Assay: immunoSEQ multiplex PCR; the TCRdb copy retains only in-frame clones and omits some. Here the sample spans about 30,000 clones, around 85% being singletons. This sample comprised unsorted PBMCs, obtained 3 years after starting antiretroviral therapy. The receptors here all came from a man aged 40-55 years with HIV. Each CDR3 is given with its conserved first and last residue. A D gene is named only where the DNA matches it firmly. For some rows the clone size is stated as once, few or many, or as a class when expanded; others skip it.

NA	TRBV5-6	TRBD1	TRBJ1-5	TGTGCCAGCAGCTTGGGGGGACAGCAGCCCCAGCATTTT	CASSLGGQQPQHF
NA	TRBV6-1	NA	TRBJ1-4	TGTGCCAGCAGTGCGGACAGCCTGACTATCACAACTAATGAAAAACTGTTTTTT	CASSADSLTITTNEKLFF
few	TRBV6-5	NA	TRBJ1-1	TGTGCCAGCAGTTACCTCGGGATCGGAGGGACTGAAGCTTTCTTT	CASSYLGIGGTEAFF
NA	TRBV7-2	NA	TRBJ1-2	TGTGCCAGCAGCTTCGGAGCTAACTATGGCTACACCTTC	CASSFGANYGYTF
NA	TRBV6-1	NA	TRBJ1-5	TGTGCCAGCAGTGTTCGGTTATGGCAGCCCCAGCATTTT	CASSVRLWQPQHF
NA	TRBV11-3	NA	TRBJ2-1	TGTGCCAGCAGCTTACAAGGACAGCTTACCTACAATGAGCAGTTCTTC	CASSLQGQLTYNEQFF
NA	TRBV11-2	TRBD2	TRBJ2-5	TGTGCCAGCAGCTTCGGACTAGCGGGAGGCCGGGAGACCCAGTACTTC	CASSFGLAGGRETQYF
once	TRBV6-1	NA	TRBJ2-3	TGTGCCAGCAGAGGAACCGGGACCTCCTGGGATACGCAGTATTTT	CASRGTGTSWDTQYF
NA	TRBV27	TRBD1	TRBJ1-2	TGTGCCAGCAGTATCAGACGGGACAGCCCACACGGCTACACCTTC	CASSIRRDSPHGYTF
NA	TRBV5-4	NA	TRBJ2-1	TGTGCCAGCAGCGGCCCCGTCCATGAGCAGTTCTTC	CASSGPVHEQFF
NA	TRBV11-2	TRBD1	TRBJ2-1	TGTGCCAGCAGCTTAGCCCCCGGACAGGGGGCATACAATGAGCAGTTCTTC	CASSLAPGQGAYNEQFF
NA	TRBV27	NA	TRBJ2-7	TGTGCCAGCAGTTTGACCCGGGCTACCTACGAGCAGTACTTC	CASSLTRATYEQYF
NA	TRBV11-3	NA	TRBJ2-5	TGTGCCAGCAGCTTAGAGGGACTCCCCCAAGAGACCCAGTACTTC	CASSLEGLPQETQYF
NA	TRBV21-1	NA	TRBJ2-5	TGTGCCAGCAGCAACGGGCTTCCCCAAGAGACCCAGTACTTC	CASSNGLPQETQYF
few	TRBV2	TRBD1	TRBJ2-1	TGTGCCAGCAGCCTCGGGCAGGGGGCTGGCAATGAGCAGTTCTTC	CASSLGQGAGNEQFF
NA	TRBV10-3	NA	TRBJ2-2	TGTGCCATCAGGGAATCTAGCGGGGAGCTGTTTTTT	CAIRESSGELFF
NA	TRBV30	NA	TRBJ1-1	TGTGCCTGGAGTGTAGGGGGAAGGGGAGCTTTCTTT	CAWSVGGRGAFF